A single sample gave rise to the 11 T cell receptor beta chains below, sequenced in a study of control samples from healthy donors and cancer patients. Repertoires were generated with immunoSEQ multiplex PCR, while TCRdb's copy carries only in-frame clones and drops some. The table has roughly 130,000 clones, approximately 94% seen once; the top ten hold approximately 4%. Sequencing was done on a sample of blood. The receptor set was obtained from a man aged 25-40 years in good health.

The rearrangement links TRBV6-2 or TRBV6-3 to TRBJ1-2, with TRBD1 as a possible D gene (5 bases). Looked up from germline, CDR1 is MNHEY and CDR2 is SVGEGT. V gave up 2 bases and J gave up 5 bases, with 9 bases separating them. The CDR3 is 13 residues long. The CDR3 sequence: CASSYLGGYGYTF. The CDR3 nucleotides read TGTGCCAGCAGTTACCTCGGGGGGTATGGCTACACCTTC.

This clone was detected only a few times. The chain links TRBV12-2 to TRBJ1-5. TRBV12-2 is a pseudogene. The CDR3 extends over 14 amino acids. As DNA, the CDR3 is TGTGCAAGTCGCTCTGTTCGGCACAATCAGCCCCAGCATTTT. Its translation is CASRSVRHNQPQHF.

The chain combines TRBV30 with TRBJ2-7; 7 bases fit TRBD1. The CDR3 has 13 residues. The trim removed 2 bases at V and 4 bases at J, leaving 5 bases unmatched. Germline values: CDR1 GTSNPN, CDR2 SVGIG (reference sequence). The CDR3 DNA sequence: TGTGCCTGGAGTAGCGACAGGGCTTACGAGCAGTACTTC. This encodes CAWSSDRAYEQYF.

This clone is a singleton in its sample. The genes are TRBV18 and TRBJ1-6, with D unresolved. This CDR3 is built from 12 residues. Germline CDR1 KGHSH, CDR2 LQKENI. V lost 3 bases, J lost 8 bases, and 5 bases lay in between. The CDR3 DNA sequence: TGTGCCAGCTCACCGGGCGATTCACCCCTCCACTTT. Amino acids: CASSPGDSPLHF.

The J gene is TRBJ1-2, the V gene TRBV7-9; TRBD1 matches at 8 bases. The CDR3 is 18 amino acids. Germline CDR1 SEHNR, CDR2 FQNEAQ (reference sequence). V shed 1 base, J shed 3 bases, and the junction held 13 bases outside the gene matches. CDR3 bases: TGTGCCAGCAGCTTAGTTGCCCGGACAGGGCCCTACTACTATGGCTACACCTTC. This translates into CASSLVARTGPYYYGYTF.

The rearrangement links TRBV3-1 (or the pseudogene TRBV3-2) to TRBJ1-2; weak D call: TRBD1 (6 bases). The length of the CDR3 is 14 residues. With 3 bases removed from V and 8 bases from J, the gap between germline ends came to 16 bases. CDR1 LGHDT and CDR2 YNNKEL come from the germline V gene (reference sequence). CDR3 region: CASSQGQRAGGYTF. The CDR3 bases are TGTGCCAGCAGCCAGGGACAAAGGGCCGGAGGCTACACCTTC.

The V call is TRBV27, the J call TRBJ2-7; D is possibly TRBD2 (5 bases). CDR3 length: 13 amino acids. V was pared by 2 bases and J by 4 bases, with 9 bases between. Germline CDR1 and CDR2: MNHEY and SMNVEV (reference sequence). Here the CDR3 DNA reads TGTGCCAGCAGTTTAGGACTGCATTACGAGCAGTACTTC. Its protein is CASSLGLHYEQYF.

The J gene is TRBJ1-4, the V gene TRBV5-6; D remains unclear. Germline V gene data show CDR1 as SGHDT and CDR2 as YYEEEE. The CDR3 is 16 amino acids. The V and J ends lost 2 bases and 2 bases respectively, with 13 bases between them. The CDR3 region is CASSFGRGLTNEKLFF. The DNA for the CDR3 is TGTGCCAGCAGCTTCGGTCGGGGTCTCACTAATGAAAAACTGTTTTTT.

V gene TRBV27 combines with J gene TRBJ2-1, with TRBD2 matching over 9 bases. This CDR3 comprises 14 residues. From germline, CDR1 is MNHEY and CDR2 SMNVEV (reference sequence). The J segment lost 5 bases and the V segment lost 3 bases, leaving 2 bases of the junction unmatched. The CDR3 DNA reads as TGTGCCAGCAGTTTGACTAGCGGTGACAATGAGCAGTTCTTC. Residues: CASSLTSGDNEQFF.

Only a few counts were recorded for this clone. The CDR3 DNA is TGTGCCAGCAGCTCCCAGGGGCTACGGGGCACCGAGCTGCGGCCCCAGCATTTT. Amino acid sequence: CASSSQGLRGTELRPQHF. J is TRBJ1-5 and V is TRBV7-2, with a tentative D call TRBD1 (6 bases). Trimming stripped 4 bases from V and 9 bases from J, with 28 bases between. Looked up from germline, CDR1 is SGHTA and CDR2 is FQGNSA. This CDR3 is built from 18 residues.

The chain has TRBV6-6 and TRBJ1-2, with D possibly TRBD1 on 6 matching bases. Trimming left V 5 bases short and J 7 bases short, with 14 bases between. The CDR3 extends over 13 amino acids. The germline gives CDR1 MNHNY, CDR2 SVGAGI (reference sequence). CDR3 loop: CASSERGGGGYTF. The CDR3 DNA reads TGTGCCAGCAGTGAGAGGGGGGGAGGTGGCTACACCTTC.